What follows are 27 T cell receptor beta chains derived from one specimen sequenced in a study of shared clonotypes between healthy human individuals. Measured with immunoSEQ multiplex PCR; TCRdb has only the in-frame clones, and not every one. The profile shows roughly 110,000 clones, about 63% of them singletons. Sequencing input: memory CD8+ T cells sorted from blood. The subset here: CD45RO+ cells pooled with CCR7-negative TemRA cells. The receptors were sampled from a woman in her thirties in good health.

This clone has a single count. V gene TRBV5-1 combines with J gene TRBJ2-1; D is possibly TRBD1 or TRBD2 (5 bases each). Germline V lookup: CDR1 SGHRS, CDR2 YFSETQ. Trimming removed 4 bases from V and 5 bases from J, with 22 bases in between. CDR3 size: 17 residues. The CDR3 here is CASSTEYGTEDNNEQFF. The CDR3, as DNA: TGCGCCAGCAGCACCGAATACGGGACGGAGGACAACAATGAGCAGTTCTTC.

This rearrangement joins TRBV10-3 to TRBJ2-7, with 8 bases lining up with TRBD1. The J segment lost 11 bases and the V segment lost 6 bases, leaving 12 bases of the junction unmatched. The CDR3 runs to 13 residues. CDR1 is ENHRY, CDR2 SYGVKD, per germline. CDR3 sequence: CAIRPDRANVEYF. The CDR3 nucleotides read TGTGCCATCAGACCGGACAGGGCCAATGTCGAGTACTTC.

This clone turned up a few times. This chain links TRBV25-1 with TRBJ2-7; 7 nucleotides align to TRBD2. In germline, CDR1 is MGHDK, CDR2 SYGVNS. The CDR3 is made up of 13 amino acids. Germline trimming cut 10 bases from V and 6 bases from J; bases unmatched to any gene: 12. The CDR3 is CATLTAGMGEQYF. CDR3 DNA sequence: TGTGCCACATTGACAGCGGGGATGGGCGAGCAGTACTTC.

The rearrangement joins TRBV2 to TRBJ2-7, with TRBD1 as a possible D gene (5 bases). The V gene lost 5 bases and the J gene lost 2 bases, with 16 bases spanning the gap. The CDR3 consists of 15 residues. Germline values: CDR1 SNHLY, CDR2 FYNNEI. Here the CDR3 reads CASSLQATLAYEQYF. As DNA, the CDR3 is TGTGCCAGCAGTTTACAGGCCACACTGGCCTACGAGCAGTACTTC.

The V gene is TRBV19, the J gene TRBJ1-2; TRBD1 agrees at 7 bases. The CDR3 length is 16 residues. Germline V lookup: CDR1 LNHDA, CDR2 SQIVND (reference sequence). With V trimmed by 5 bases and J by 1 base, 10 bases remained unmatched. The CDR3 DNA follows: TGTGCCAGTAGTGTGTGGACAGGCTTGGTTAACTATGGCTACACCTTC. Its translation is CASSVWTGLVNYGYTF.

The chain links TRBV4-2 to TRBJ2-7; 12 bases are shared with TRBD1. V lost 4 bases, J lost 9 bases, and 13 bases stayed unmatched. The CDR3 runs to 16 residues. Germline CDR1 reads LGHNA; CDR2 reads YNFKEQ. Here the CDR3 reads CASSLETGTGGAGQYF. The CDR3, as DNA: TGTGCCAGCAGCCTCGAAACCGGGACAGGGGGCGCGGGGCAGTACTTC.

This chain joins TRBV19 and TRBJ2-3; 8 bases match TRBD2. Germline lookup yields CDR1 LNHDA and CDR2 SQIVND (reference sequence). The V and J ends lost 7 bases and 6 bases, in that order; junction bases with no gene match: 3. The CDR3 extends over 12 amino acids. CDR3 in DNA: TGTGCCAGTAAATCTAGCGGGGATACGCAGTATTTT. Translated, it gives CASKSSGDTQYF.

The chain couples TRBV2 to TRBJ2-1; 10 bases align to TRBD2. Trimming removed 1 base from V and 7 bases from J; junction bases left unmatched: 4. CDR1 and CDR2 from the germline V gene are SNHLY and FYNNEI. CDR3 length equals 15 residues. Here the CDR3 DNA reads TGTGCCAGCAGTGAAGAGCGGGAGGGATTGAATGAGCAGTTCTTC. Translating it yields CASSEEREGLNEQFF.

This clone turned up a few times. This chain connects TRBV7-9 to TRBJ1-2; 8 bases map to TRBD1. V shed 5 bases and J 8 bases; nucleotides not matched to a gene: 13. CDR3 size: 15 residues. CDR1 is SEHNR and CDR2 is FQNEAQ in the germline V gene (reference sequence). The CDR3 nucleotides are TGTGCCAGCAGCCCTAGACCGGACAGGGACGGAGGCTACACCTTC. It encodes CASSPRPDRDGGYTF.

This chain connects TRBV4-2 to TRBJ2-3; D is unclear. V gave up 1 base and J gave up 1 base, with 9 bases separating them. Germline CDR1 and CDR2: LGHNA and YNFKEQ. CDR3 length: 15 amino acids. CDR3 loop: CASSQVARGTDTQYF. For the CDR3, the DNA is TGTGCCAGCAGCCAAGTTGCTAGGGGCACAGATACGCAGTATTTT.

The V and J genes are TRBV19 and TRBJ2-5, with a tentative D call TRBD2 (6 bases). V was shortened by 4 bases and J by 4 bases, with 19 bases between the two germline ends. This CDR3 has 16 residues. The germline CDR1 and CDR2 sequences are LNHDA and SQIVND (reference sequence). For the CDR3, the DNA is TGTGCCAGTAGTAACCGCCTCGACAGCGGGCGAGAGACCCAGTACTTC. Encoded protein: CASSNRLDSGRETQYF.

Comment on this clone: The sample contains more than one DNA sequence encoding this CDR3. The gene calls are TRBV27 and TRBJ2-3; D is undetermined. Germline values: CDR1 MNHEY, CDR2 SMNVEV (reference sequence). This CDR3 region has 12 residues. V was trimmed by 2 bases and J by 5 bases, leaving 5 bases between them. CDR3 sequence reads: CASSLLGDTQYF. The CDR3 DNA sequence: TGTGCCAGCAGTTTACTAGGAGATACGCAGTATTTT.

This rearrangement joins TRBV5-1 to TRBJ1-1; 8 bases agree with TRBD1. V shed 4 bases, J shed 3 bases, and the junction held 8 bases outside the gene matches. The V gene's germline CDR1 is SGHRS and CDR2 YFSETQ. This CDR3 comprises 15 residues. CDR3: CASSRGQVSDTEAFF. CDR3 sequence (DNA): TGCGCCAGCAGCCGGGGACAGGTTTCCGACACTGAAGCTTTCTTT.

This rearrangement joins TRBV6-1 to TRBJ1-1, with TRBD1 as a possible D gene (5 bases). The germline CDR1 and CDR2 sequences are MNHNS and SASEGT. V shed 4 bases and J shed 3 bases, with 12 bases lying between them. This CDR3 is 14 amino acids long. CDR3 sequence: CASSGGDDHTEAFF. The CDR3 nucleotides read TGTGCCAGCAGTGGAGGGGACGACCACACTGAAGCTTTCTTT.

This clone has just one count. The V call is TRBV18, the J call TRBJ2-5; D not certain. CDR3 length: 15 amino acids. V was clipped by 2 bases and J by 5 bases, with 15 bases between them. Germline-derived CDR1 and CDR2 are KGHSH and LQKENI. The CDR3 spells CASSPVSYITETQYF. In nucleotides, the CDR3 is TGTGCCAGCTCACCAGTTTCTTACATTACGGAGACCCAGTACTTC.

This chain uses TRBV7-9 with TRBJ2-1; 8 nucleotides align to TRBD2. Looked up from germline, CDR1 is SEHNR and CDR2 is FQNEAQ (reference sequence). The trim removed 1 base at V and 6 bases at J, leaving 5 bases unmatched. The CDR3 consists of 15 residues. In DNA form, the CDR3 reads TGTGCCAGCAGCTTAGGTTTTGCGGGAGGCAATGAGCAGTTCTTC. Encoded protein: CASSLGFAGGNEQFF.

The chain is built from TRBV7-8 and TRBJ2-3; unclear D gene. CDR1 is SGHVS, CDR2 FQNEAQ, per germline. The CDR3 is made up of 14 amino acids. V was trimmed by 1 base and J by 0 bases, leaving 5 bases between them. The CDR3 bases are TGTGCCAGCAGCTTAGGGGTCAGCACAGATACGCAGTATTTT. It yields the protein CASSLGVSTDTQYF. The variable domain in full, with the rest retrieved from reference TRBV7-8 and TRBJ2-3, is GAGVSQSPRYKVAKRGQDVALRCDPISGHVSLFWYQQALGQGPEFLTYFQNEAQLDKSGLPSDRFFAERPEGSVSTLKIQRTQQEDSAVYLCASSLGVSTDTQYFGPGTRLTVL.

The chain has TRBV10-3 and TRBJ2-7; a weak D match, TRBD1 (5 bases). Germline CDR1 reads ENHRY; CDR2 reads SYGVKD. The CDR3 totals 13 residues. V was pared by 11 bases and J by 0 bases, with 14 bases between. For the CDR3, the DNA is TGTGCCTCAGGGTCTGCACCCTCCTACGAGCAGTACTTC. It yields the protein CASGSAPSYEQYF.

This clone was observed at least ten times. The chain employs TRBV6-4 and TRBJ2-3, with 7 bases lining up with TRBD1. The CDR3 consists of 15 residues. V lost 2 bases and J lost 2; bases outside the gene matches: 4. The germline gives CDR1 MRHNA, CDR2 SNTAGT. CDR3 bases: TGTGCCAGCAGTGACGGACAGGCGGACACAGATACGCAGTATTTT. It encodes CASSDGQADTDTQYF.

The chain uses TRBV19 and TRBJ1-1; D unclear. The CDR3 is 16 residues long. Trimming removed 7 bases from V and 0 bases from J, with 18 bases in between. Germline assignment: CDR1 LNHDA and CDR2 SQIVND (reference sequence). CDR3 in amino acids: CASTVPGGNMNTEAFF. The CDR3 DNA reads TGTGCCAGTACCGTGCCGGGAGGGAACATGAACACTGAAGCTTTCTTT.

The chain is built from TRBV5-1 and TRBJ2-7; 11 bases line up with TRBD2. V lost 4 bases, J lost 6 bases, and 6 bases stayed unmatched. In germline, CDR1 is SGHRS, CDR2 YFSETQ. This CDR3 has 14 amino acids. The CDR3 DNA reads TGCGCCAGCAGCCGGCGGCTAGCGGGAGGCGAGCAGTACTTC. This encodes CASSRRLAGGEQYF.

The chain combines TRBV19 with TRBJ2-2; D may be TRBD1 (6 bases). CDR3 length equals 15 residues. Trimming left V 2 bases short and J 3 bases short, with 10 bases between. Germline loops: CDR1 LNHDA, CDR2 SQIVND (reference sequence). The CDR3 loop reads CASSIPGQDTGELFF. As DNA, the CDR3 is TGTGCCAGTAGTATACCGGGACAAGACACCGGGGAGCTGTTTTTT. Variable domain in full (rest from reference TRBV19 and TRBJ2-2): DGGITQSPKYLFRKEGQNVTLSCEQNLNHDAMYWYRQDPGQGLRLIYYSQIVNDFQKGDIAEGYSVSREKKESFPLTVTSAQKNPTAFYLCASSIPGQDTGELFFGEGSRLTVL.

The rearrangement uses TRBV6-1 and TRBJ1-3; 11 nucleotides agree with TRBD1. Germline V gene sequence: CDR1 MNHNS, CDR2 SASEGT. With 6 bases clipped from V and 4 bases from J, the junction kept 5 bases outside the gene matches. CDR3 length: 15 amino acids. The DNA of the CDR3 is TGTGCCAGCAGCCCCGGGACAGGGGGAGGAAACACCATATATTTT. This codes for CASSPGTGGGNTIYF.

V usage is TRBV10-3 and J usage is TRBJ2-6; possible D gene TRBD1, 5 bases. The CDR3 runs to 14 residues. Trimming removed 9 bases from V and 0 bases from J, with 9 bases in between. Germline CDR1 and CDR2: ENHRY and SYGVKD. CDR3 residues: CAIRGSSGANVLTF. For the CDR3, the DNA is TGTGCCATTAGGGGAAGCTCTGGGGCCAACGTCCTGACTTTC.

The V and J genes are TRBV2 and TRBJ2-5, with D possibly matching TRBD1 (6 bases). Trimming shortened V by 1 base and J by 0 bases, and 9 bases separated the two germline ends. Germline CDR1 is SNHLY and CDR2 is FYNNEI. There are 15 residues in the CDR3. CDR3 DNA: TGTGCCAGCAGTGAAGGGGGGCGGCACCAAGAGACCCAGTACTTC. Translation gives CASSEGGRHQETQYF.

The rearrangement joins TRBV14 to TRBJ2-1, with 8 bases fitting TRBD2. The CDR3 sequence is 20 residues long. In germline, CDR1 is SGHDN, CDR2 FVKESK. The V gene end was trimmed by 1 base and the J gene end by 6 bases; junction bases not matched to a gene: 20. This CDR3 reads CASSQVSLAATNVLSNEQFF. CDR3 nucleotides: TGTGCCAGCAGCCAAGTTTCACTAGCGGCTACGAACGTTCTTTCCAATGAGCAGTTCTTC.

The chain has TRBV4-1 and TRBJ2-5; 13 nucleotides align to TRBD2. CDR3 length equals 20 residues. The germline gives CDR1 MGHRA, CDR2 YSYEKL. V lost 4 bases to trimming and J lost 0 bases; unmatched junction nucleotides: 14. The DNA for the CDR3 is TGCGCCAGCAGCCCATTCGGACTAGCGGGAGTTAAGGTGAACCAAGAGACCCAGTACTTC. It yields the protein CASSPFGLAGVKVNQETQYF.